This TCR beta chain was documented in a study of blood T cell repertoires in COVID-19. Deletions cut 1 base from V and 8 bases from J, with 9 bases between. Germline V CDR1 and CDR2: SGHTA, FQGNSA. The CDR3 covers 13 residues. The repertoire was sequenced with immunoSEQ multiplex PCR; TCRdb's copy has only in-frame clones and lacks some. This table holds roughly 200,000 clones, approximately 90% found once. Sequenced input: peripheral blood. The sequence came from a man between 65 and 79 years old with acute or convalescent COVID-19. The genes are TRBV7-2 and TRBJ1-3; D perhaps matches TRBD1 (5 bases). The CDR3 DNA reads TGTGCCAGCAGCTTAGGTTGGGGGGACACCATATATTTT. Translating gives CASSLGWGDTIYF.